This T cell receptor beta chain came from a study of beta chain features in type 1 diabetes. Expressed TCRB transcripts were sequenced after all isolated RNA was converted to cDNA. The table came from immunoSEQ multiplex PCR; TCRdb's copy has only in-frame clones and leaves some out. The sample holds about 160,000 clones, over 7.5% seen once. Germline CDR1 LGHNA, CDR2 YSLEER. The CDR3 is 14 amino acids. Trimming removed 0 bases at V and 0 bases at J, with 6 bases between. The sample was central memory CD4+ T cells from blood. The chain carries TRBV4-3 and TRBJ2-7; D unclear. The TCR comes from a woman younger than 35 in good health. CDR3 protein: CASSQDPSSYEQYF. The CDR3 DNA follows: TGCGCCAGCAGCCAAGACCCGAGCTCCTACGAGCAGTACTTC.